Given below is one TCR beta chain in context. The antigen remains unidentified. This entry belongs to a study of follicular helper T cells after annual influenza vaccination. Notes on the study in general: Most later recoveries of Day 7 ICOS+CD38+ clones were ICOS-CD38- cTfh. Successive annual vaccinations recalled a recurrent oligoclonal ICOS+CD38+ cTfh response with influenza-specific clonotypes.

Unmatched junction bases numbered 10, after V lost 5 bases and J lost 6 bases. CDR3 length: 15 residues. Per germline, CDR1 KGHSH and CDR2 LQKENI. Only in-frame clones appear in the TCRdb table, and some are missing; sequencing was by immunoSEQ multiplex PCR. The sample carries fewer than 30,000 clones, 65% to 85% recorded once. The time point is: 2014-2015 season, pre-vaccination. Per time point, roughly 35-100 mL of blood was sampled. Cells are cTfh (non-naive CD4+CXCR5+PD-1+), split by ICOS and CD38 into double-positive or double-negative. The specimen was CXCR5+ CD38- circulating T follicular helper cells from blood, collected on the day of influenza vaccination. Subset denoted: circulating Tfh, non-naive CD4+CXCR5+PD-1+ (ICOS+CD38+ or ICOS-CD38-). This clonotype originated in an adult who received the influenza vaccine. This sequence joins TRBV18 and TRBJ1-1; 9 bases match TRBD1. The CDR3 region has the DNA TGTGCCAGCTCAGATTACAGGGGGCGCGTCGCTGAAGCTTTCTTT. It specifies CASSDYRGRVAEAFF.